This T cell receptor beta chain emerged from a study of blood T cell repertoires in COVID-19. About the research overall: All recovered Cohort 3 donors got two negative PCRs, got clearance, or saw symptom resolution. The study drew acute and convalescent COVID-19 samples from the United States, Italy and Spain.

CDR3 length: 15 residues. The germline gives CDR1 SGHRS, CDR2 YFSETQ. Trimming cost V 3 bases and J 5 bases; bases outside gene matches: 8. Clinical history as reported by participants underpinned cohort assignment. As handled by the study authors: Estimation of nucleated cell counts relied on the amplification of reference gene primers. Assay used: immunoSEQ multiplex PCR; TCRdb lists only in-frame clones, some missing. The D gene and trimming were derived from the DNA, and the V and J assignments and clone size from that table. The table includes hundreds of thousands of clones, about 88% detected once.

The TCR originated in a woman in her fifties or sixties in a cohort exposed to, infected with or recovered from COVID-19 (not recorded which). Material: PBMCs or T cells enriched from blood (not recorded which). The chain has TRBV5-1 and TRBJ1-2, with 9 bases fitting TRBD1. The DNA for the CDR3 is TGCGCCAGCAGCTACGGACAGGGGAGAGGGTATGGCTACACCTTC. This codes for CASSYGQGRGYGYTF.